Reported below is one T cell receptor (beta chain). Its specificity is unknown. From germline, CDR1 is SGDLS and CDR2 YYNGEE. V lost 3 bases to trimming and J lost 5 bases, with 14 bases between them. The CDR3 is 15 amino acids. The sample originates from a study of T cell repertoires in cytomegalovirus infection. Study details: In public TCR beta signatures, there were indications of both CMV infection and matching HLA type. Study results and limitations: CMV-specific TCR beta clonotypes restricted by HLA-C were the ones dominating the ex vivo response.

Each CDR3 protein is one row after TCRdb ran MiXCR on the reads. The table records approximately 100,000 distinct CDR3 sequences, less than 25% of them present only once. The sequencing sample was made of CD8+ T cells from PBMCs. The chain uses TRBV9 and TRBJ2-2, with D possibly matching TRBD1 (5 bases). The receptor was derived from a human donor in good health (CMV status not recorded). Some clones in this sample may be carry-over from other donors' samples. The DNA of the CDR3 is TGTGCCAGCAGCGAGGGCAGGGCTGGAACCGGGGAGCTGTTTTTT. It specifies CASSEGRAGTGELFF.